These 24 T cell receptor beta chains were sequenced from one sample in a study of graft-versus-host responses after intestinal transplantation. Processing was applied to graft tissue in order to liberate intraepithelial and lamina propria lymphocytes. Profiled with immunoSEQ multiplex PCR; TCRdb holds only in-frame clones, not every one. The table lists roughly 19,000 clones, roughly three quarters of them singletons. Sequencing used ileum tissue, obtained about 20 days after intestinal transplant. The receptor source for this set is a human patient who received an intestinal transplant, so some T cells may come from the graft donor.

This rearrangement joins TRBV5-8 to TRBJ2-5; TRBD1 matches 9 bases. The CDR3 is made up of 15 amino acids. The germline V gene encodes CDR1 SGHTS and CDR2 YDEGEE. The J segment lost 5 bases and the V segment lost 1 base, leaving 6 bases of the junction unmatched. CDR3 sequence: CASSLLGQGWETQYF. Here the CDR3 DNA reads TGTGCCAGCAGCTTGTTGGGACAGGGTTGGGAGACCCAGTACTTC.

This clone is medium-sized (0.01 to 0.1%) within its sample. The chain couples TRBV6-6 to TRBJ2-3, with D tentatively TRBD2 (6 bases). The CDR3 runs to 13 residues. The V and J ends lost 2 bases and 14 bases respectively, with 17 bases between them. Germline CDR1 MNHNY, CDR2 SVGAGI (reference sequence). The DNA for the CDR3 is TGTGCCAGCAGTTACCGGCGGGAAGGTCACCCGTATTTT. This translates into CASSYRREGHPYF.

This clone was seen only a few times. This chain joins TRBV28 and TRBJ1-1, with TRBD1 matching over 8 bases. The CDR3 sequence is 16 residues long. CDR1 and CDR2 (germline): MDHEN, SYDVKM. V was clipped by 3 bases and J by 0 bases; unmatched bases: 6. The CDR3 DNA sequence: TGTGCCAGCAGTTTTCAGGGGGCGGCTTTGAACACTGAAGCTTTCTTT. Amino acid sequence: CASSFQGAALNTEAFF.

The V call is TRBV6-1, the J call TRBJ1-1, with 7 bases fitting TRBD1. This CDR3 comprises 14 residues. The ends lost 7 bases at V and 7 bases at J; junction bases unmatched: 12. Germline V gene lookup returns CDR1 MNHNS and CDR2 SASEGT. The CDR3 DNA sequence: TGTGCCAGCACCTTAGCTGGAGGGGGCTTTGAAGCTTTCTTT. It translates to CASTLAGGGFEAFF.

This clone was counted only a few times. The chain has TRBV6-1 and TRBJ2-6, with D possibly being TRBD1 (5 bases). Germline V gene sequence: CDR1 MNHNS, CDR2 SASEGT. V lost 1 base to trimming and J lost 2 bases, with 6 bases between them. This CDR3 is built from 15 residues. The CDR3 loop reads CASSEGGAGANVLTF. DNA for the CDR3: TGTGCCAGCAGTGAAGGGGGCGCTGGGGCCAACGTCCTGACTTTC.

The genes are TRBV5-8 and TRBJ2-2; D is perhaps TRBD2 (5 bases). V shed 5 bases and J shed 6 bases, with 14 bases lying between them. The length of the CDR3 is 14 residues. Per germline, CDR1 SGHTS and CDR2 YDEGEE. The CDR3 region is CASRGGLRPGELFF. CDR3 sequence (DNA): TGTGCCAGCAGAGGCGGACTCCGCCCCGGGGAGCTGTTTTTT.

The chain couples TRBV7-8 to TRBJ2-1; 9 bases are a match to TRBD1. This CDR3 contains 17 residues. Germline assignment: CDR1 SGHVS and CDR2 FQNEAQ. Trimming at V came to 5 bases and at J to 7 bases, leaving 15 bases not matched to a gene. The CDR3 protein is CASSRPTGTGWGNEQFF. CDR3 nucleotides: TGTGCCAGCAGCCGACCAACCGGGACAGGGTGGGGAAATGAGCAGTTCTTC.

This chain uses TRBV12-5 with TRBJ2-7, with D possibly matching TRBD2 (6 bases). Trimming stripped 5 bases from V and 3 bases from J, with 11 bases between. This CDR3 comprises 13 residues. The V gene's germline CDR1 is LGHNT and CDR2 FRNRAP. CDR3 DNA sequence: TGTGCTAGTGGTAAATGGGACTTCTACGAGCAGTACTTC. Protein: CASGKWDFYEQYF.

The chain recombines TRBV7-9 with TRBJ2-5; TRBD2 matches 9 bases. Germline loops: CDR1 SEHNR, CDR2 FQNEAQ (reference sequence). The trim removed 5 bases at V and 4 bases at J, leaving 2 bases unmatched. The CDR3 runs 13 residues. CDR3 bases: TGTGCCAGCAGCACGGGACTAGCAGAGACCCAGTACTTC. Protein sequence: CASSTGLAETQYF. The whole variable domain, remainder taken from reference TRBV7-9 and TRBJ2-5, is DTGVSQNPRHKITKRGQNVTFRCDPISEHNRLYWYRQTLGQGPEFLTYFQNEAQLEKSRLLSDRFSAERPKGSFSTLEIQRTEQGDSAMYLCASSTGLAETQYFGPGTRLLVL.

J is TRBJ1-1 and V is TRBV18, with D perhaps matching TRBD1 (5 bases). This CDR3 has 15 amino acids. V dropped 2 bases and J dropped 1 base, with 11 bases sitting between them. Germline lookup yields CDR1 KGHSH and CDR2 LQKENI. CDR3 in amino acids: CASSPTSGSNTEAFF. The CDR3 DNA sequence: TGTGCCAGCTCACCAACGTCAGGGTCGAACACTGAAGCTTTCTTT.

This clone was observed a handful of times. The chain recombines TRBV7-9 with TRBJ1-6; D may be TRBD1 (5 bases). Germline loops: CDR1 SEHNR, CDR2 FQNEAQ (reference sequence). Trimming took 4 bases from V and 4 from J, leaving 8 bases between them. The CDR3 is 14 amino acids. CDR3 coding DNA: TGTGCCAGCAGCTGGGGCTTTTATAATTCACCCCTCCACTTT. Residues: CASSWGFYNSPLHF.

The chain links TRBV5-1 to TRBJ2-3; 10 bases are shared with TRBD2. The CDR3 length is 16 residues. Trimming at V came to 0 bases and at J to 2 bases, leaving 3 bases not matched to a gene. Germline V gene sequence: CDR1 SGHRS, CDR2 YFSETQ. CDR3 sequence reads: CASSLELAGPTDTQYF. The DNA for the CDR3 is TGCGCCAGCAGCTTGGAACTAGCGGGACCCACAGATACGCAGTATTTT. The variable domain in full, completed from reference TRBV5-1 and TRBJ2-3, reads KAGVTQTPRYLIKTRGQQVTLSCSPISGHRSVSWYQQTPGQGLQFLFEYFSETQRNKGNFPGRFSGRQFSNSRSEMNVSTLELGDSALYLCASSLELAGPTDTQYFGPGTRLTVL.

The chain uses TRBV5-1 and TRBJ2-1, with 10 bases fitting TRBD2. Germline-derived CDR1 and CDR2 are SGHRS and YFSETQ. V shed 1 base and J 7 bases; nucleotides not matched to a gene: 2. This CDR3 region has 14 residues. CDR3 in amino acids: CASSLSGGANEQFF. The CDR3 DNA is TGCGCCAGCAGCTTGAGCGGGGGGGCGAATGAGCAGTTCTTC. The variable domain in full, completed from reference TRBV5-1 and TRBJ2-1, reads KAGVTQTPRYLIKTRGQQVTLSCSPISGHRSVSWYQQTPGQGLQFLFEYFSETQRNKGNFPGRFSGRQFSNSRSEMNVSTLELGDSALYLCASSLSGGANEQFFGPGTRLTVL.

V gene TRBV4-1 combines with J gene TRBJ1-2, with 7 nucleotides matching TRBD1. V shed 1 base, J shed 4 bases, and the junction held 6 bases outside the gene matches. This CDR3 has 15 amino acids. Per germline, CDR1 MGHRA and CDR2 YSYEKL. The chain's CDR3 is CASSQGEGGSYGYTF. CDR3 nucleotides: TGCGCCAGCAGCCAAGGTGAAGGGGGCAGCTATGGCTACACCTTC.

The chain combines TRBV27 with TRBJ2-7, with a weak D call TRBD1 (6 bases). This CDR3 region has 13 residues. Trimming shortened V by 6 bases and J by 0 bases, and 9 bases separated the two germline ends. CDR1 and CDR2 from the germline V gene are MNHEY and SMNVEV (reference sequence). The CDR3 loop is CASSTGSSYEQYF. The CDR3 bases are TGTGCCAGCAGCACAGGGAGCTCCTACGAGCAGTACTTC.

This clone was seen only a few times. The chain recombines TRBV6-6 with TRBJ1-3; maybe TRBD1 (5 bases). V was clipped by 2 bases and J by 5 bases, with 7 bases between them. The CDR3 length is 13 residues. Per the germline V gene, CDR1 is MNHNY and CDR2 is SVGAGI (reference sequence). As DNA, the CDR3 is TGTGCCAGCAGTTACGGACACCGAAACACCATATATTTT. Its translation: CASSYGHRNTIYF.

This clone was picked up one time. The gene calls are TRBV27 and TRBJ2-1; D is perhaps TRBD2 (5 bases). Germline CDR1 and CDR2: MNHEY and SMNVEV (reference sequence). Trimming removed 3 bases at V and 4 bases at J, with 16 bases between. This CDR3 region has 16 residues. The CDR3: CASSFIGVAGYNEQFF. CDR3 in DNA: TGTGCCAGCAGTTTCATTGGGGTGGCGGGTTACAATGAGCAGTTCTTC.

The chain has TRBV4-1 and TRBJ1-1; the D gene is possibly TRBD1 (6 bases). V was trimmed by 10 bases and J by 1 base, leaving 16 bases between them. Per the germline V gene, CDR1 is MGHRA and CDR2 is YSYEKL. The CDR3 spans 14 residues. CDR3 in amino acids: CATKGERPNTEAFF. In DNA, the CDR3 is TGCGCCACCAAGGGGGAGCGACCGAACACTGAAGCTTTCTTT.

The rearrangement uses TRBV13 and TRBJ2-1; 15 bases line up with TRBD2. The CDR3 runs to 15 residues. In germline, CDR1 is PRHDT, CDR2 FYEKMQ (reference sequence). The V gene end was trimmed by 5 bases and the J gene end by 10 bases; junction bases not matched to a gene: 6. This CDR3 is CASSPGLAGGPEQFF. The DNA of the CDR3 is TGTGCCAGCAGCCCCGGACTAGCGGGGGGGCCGGAGCAGTTCTTC.

The chain has TRBV27 and TRBJ1-5; the D gene is possibly TRBD1 (6 bases). The V gene lost 3 bases and the J gene lost 2 bases, with 8 bases spanning the gap. Germline CDR1 MNHEY, CDR2 SMNVEV (reference sequence). There are 14 residues in the CDR3. The CDR3, as DNA: TGTGCCAGCAGTTTCAGGGGTGGCAATCAGCCCCAGCATTTT. Amino acids: CASSFRGGNQPQHF.

The count of this clone is one. The J gene is TRBJ1-2, the V gene TRBV4-3; TRBD1 might be the D (6 bases). There are 19 residues in the CDR3. Trimming stripped 0 bases from V and 4 bases from J, with 24 bases between. Germline-derived CDR1 and CDR2 are LGHNA and YSLEER. The DNA of the CDR3 is TGCGCCAGCAGCCAAGATCGTAGGGTTGGTGTGGGGGCCGGCTATGGCTACACCTTC. This codes for CASSQDRRVGVGAGYGYTF.

This chain joins TRBV4-1 and TRBJ2-7, with TRBD2 as a possible D gene (6 bases). Germline V CDR1 and CDR2: MGHRA, YSYEKL. V was trimmed by 4 bases and J by 2 bases, leaving 18 bases between them. CDR3 size: 16 residues. The DNA of the CDR3 is TGCGCCAGCAGCCGCCACAGACTAGTCGGCCCCTACGAGCAGTACTTC. Residues: CASSRHRLVGPYEQYF.

On this clone: Relative to the germline gene, one junction end is altered; a read error may explain this. The V gene is TRBV5-1, the J gene TRBJ2-5; perhaps TRBD2 as D (6 bases). The length of the CDR3 is 12 residues. The germline V gene encodes CDR1 SGHRS and CDR2 YFSETQ. For the CDR3, the DNA is TGCGCCAGCAGTGGGACTCAAGGGACCCAGTACTTC. Its protein product is CASSGTQGTQYF.

This chain links TRBV7-7 with TRBJ1-1, with 7 nucleotides matching TRBD1. J lost 2 bases, V lost 5 bases, and 2 bases had no gene match. The CDR3 covers 13 residues. The V gene's germline CDR1 is SSHAT and CDR2 FNYEAQ (reference sequence). CDR3: CASSRDSNTEAFF. CDR3 sequence (DNA): TGTGCCAGCAGCCGGGACAGCAACACTGAAGCTTTCTTT.